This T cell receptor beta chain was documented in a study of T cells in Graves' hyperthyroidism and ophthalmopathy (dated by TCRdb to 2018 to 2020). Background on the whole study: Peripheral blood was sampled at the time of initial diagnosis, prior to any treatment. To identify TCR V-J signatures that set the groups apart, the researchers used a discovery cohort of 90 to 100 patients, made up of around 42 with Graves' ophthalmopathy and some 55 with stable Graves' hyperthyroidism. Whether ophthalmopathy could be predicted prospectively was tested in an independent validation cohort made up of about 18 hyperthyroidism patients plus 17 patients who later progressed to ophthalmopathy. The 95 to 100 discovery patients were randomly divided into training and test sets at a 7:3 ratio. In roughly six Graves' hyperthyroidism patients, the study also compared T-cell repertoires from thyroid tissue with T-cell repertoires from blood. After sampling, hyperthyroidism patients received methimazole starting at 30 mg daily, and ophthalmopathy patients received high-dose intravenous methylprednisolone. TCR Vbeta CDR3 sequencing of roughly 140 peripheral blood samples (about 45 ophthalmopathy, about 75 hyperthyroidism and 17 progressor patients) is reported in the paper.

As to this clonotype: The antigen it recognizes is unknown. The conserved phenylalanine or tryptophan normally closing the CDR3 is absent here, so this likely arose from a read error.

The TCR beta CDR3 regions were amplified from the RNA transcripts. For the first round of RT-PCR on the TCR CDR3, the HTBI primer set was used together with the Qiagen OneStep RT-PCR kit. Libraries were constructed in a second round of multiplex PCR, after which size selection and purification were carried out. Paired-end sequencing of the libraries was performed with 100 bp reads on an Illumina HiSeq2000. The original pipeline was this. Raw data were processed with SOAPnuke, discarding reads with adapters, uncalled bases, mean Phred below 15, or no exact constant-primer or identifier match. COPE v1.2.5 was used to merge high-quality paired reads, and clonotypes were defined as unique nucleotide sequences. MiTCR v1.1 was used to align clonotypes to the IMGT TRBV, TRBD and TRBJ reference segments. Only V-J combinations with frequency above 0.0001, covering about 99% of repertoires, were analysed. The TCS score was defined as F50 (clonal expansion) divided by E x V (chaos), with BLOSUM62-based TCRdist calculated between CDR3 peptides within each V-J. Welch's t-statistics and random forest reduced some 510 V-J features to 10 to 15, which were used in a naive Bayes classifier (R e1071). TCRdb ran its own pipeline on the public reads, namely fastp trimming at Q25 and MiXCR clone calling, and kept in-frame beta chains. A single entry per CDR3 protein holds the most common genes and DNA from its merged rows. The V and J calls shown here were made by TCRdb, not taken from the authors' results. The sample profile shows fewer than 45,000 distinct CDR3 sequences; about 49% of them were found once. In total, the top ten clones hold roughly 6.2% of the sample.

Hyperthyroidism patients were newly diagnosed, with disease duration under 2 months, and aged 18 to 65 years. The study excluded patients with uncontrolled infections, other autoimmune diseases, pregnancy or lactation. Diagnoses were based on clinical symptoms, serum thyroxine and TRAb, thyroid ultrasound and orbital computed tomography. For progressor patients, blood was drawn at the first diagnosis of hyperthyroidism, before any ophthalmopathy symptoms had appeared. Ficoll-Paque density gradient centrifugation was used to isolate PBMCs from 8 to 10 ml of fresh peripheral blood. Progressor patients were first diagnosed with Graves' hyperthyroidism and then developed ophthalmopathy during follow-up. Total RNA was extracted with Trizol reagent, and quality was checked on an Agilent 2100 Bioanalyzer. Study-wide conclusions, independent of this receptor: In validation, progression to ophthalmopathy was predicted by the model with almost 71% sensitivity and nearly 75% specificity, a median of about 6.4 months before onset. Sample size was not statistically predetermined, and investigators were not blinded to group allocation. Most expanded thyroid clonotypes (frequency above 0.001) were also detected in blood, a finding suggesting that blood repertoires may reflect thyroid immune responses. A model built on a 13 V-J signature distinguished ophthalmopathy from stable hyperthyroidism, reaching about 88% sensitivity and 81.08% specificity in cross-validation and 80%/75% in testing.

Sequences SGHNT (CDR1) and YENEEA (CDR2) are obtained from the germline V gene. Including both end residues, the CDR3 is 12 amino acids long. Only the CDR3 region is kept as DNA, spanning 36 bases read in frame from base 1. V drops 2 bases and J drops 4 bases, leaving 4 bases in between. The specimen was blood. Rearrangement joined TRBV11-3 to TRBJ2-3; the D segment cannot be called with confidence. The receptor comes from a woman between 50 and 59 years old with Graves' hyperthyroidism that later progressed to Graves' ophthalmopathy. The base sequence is TGTGCCAGCAGCTTATACGCAGATACGCAGTATTCT. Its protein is CASSLYADTQYS.